What follows are 18 T cell receptor beta chains derived from one specimen sequenced in a study of blood T cell repertoires in COVID-19. This table comes from immunoSEQ multiplex PCR, and its TCRdb copy is limited to in-frame clones, with some not included. The sample comprises 150,000 to 200,000 clones, roughly 91% of which are singletons, and over 3.5% rests with the top ten. Sequenced: peripheral blood. The receptors derive from a woman aged 45 to 65 with acute or convalescent COVID-19.

The chain employs TRBV28 and TRBJ2-1; no reliable D call. Trimming took off 5 bases at V and 8 bases at J, with 7 bases between the two ends. Looked up from germline, CDR1 is MDHEN and CDR2 is SYDVKM. There are 11 residues in the CDR3. The CDR3 reads CASSTEYEQFF. The CDR3 DNA reads as TGTGCCAGCAGTACTGAGTATGAGCAGTTCTTC.

In DNA form, the CDR3 reads TGTGCCAGCAGTATTTCCGGGACAGGGATCGGGGAGCTGTTTTTT. It is translated as CASSISGTGIGELFF. The chain combines TRBV28 with TRBJ2-2; TRBD1 agrees at 9 bases. Germline values: CDR1 MDHEN, CDR2 SYDVKM. This CDR3 contains 15 residues. The junction had 8 bases not matched to a gene; V was cut back by 5 bases and J by 7 bases.

The chain links TRBV12-5 to TRBJ1-1, with a weak D call TRBD1 (6 bases). This CDR3 spans 13 amino acids. In germline, CDR1 is LGHNT, CDR2 FRNRAP. Trimming took 1 base from V and 6 from J, leaving 9 bases between them. The CDR3 reads CASGLAPGAEAFF. CDR3 in DNA: TGTGCTAGTGGTTTGGCGCCAGGGGCTGAAGCTTTCTTT.

The genes are TRBV7-8 and TRBJ2-1; D may be TRBD1 (5 bases). Looked up from germline, CDR1 is SGHVS and CDR2 is FQNEAQ. Between the trimmed V and J ends, which lost 1 base and 4 bases, there was a span of 17 bases. The CDR3 spans 17 residues. The CDR3 coding sequence is TGTGCCAGCAGCTTAGTACGGCAGGGAATATCGTACAATGAGCAGTTCTTC. It codes for CASSLVRQGISYNEQFF.

The V call is TRBV3-1 (or the pseudogene TRBV3-2), the J call TRBJ1-6; perhaps TRBD1 as D (5 bases). Per the germline V gene, CDR1 is LGHDT and CDR2 is YNNKEL (reference sequence). CDR3 length: 16 residues. Trimming left V 0 bases short and J 7 bases short, with 13 bases between. CDR3 DNA sequence: TGTGCCAGCAGCCAAGAAACGGGGGTTCTCAATTCACCCCTCCACTTT. Translated, it gives CASSQETGVLNSPLHF.

The chain combines TRBV7-2 with TRBJ1-2, with unresolved D. This CDR3 comprises 11 residues. The V end lost 4 bases, the J end lost 8 bases, and 8 bases lay between the germline ends. Per the germline V gene, CDR1 is SGHTA and CDR2 is FQGNSA. CDR3 residues: CASSSAEGYTF. Here the CDR3 DNA reads TGTGCCAGCAGCTCAGCTGAGGGCTACACCTTC.

This clone was seen just once. The chain carries TRBV18 and TRBJ1-1, with D unresolved. In germline, CDR1 is KGHSH, CDR2 LQKENI. CDR3 length: 13 amino acids. V lost 3 bases to trimming and J lost 4 bases, with 9 bases between them. CDR3 sequence: CASSPEGFTEAFF. CDR3 nucleotide sequence: TGTGCCAGCTCACCCGAGGGTTTCACTGAAGCTTTCTTT.

This rearrangement joins TRBV19 to TRBJ1-6; 9 bases map to TRBD1. CDR1 is LNHDA, CDR2 SQIVND, per germline (reference sequence). This CDR3 is 15 amino acids long. V lost 6 bases and J lost 9; bases outside the gene matches: 9. This CDR3 is CASSPGQGFISPLHF. CDR3 in DNA: TGTGCCAGTAGCCCCGGACAGGGGTTTATTTCACCCCTCCACTTT.

J is TRBJ1-2 and V is TRBV7-3, with D possibly being TRBD1 (6 bases). The CDR3 covers 17 residues. Germline-derived CDR1 and CDR2 are SGHTA and FQGTGA. Trimming took off 5 bases at V and 4 bases at J, with 23 bases between the two ends. CDR3 sequence reads: CASSLNPPRGRVYGYTF. CDR3 bases: TGTGCCAGCAGCCTAAATCCCCCCAGGGGTAGGGTCTATGGCTACACCTTC.

This clone has just a few counts. The chain combines TRBV12-3 or TRBV12-4 with TRBJ2-7, with D possibly matching TRBD1 (5 bases). V was trimmed by 6 bases and J by 6 bases, leaving 12 bases between them. CDR3 length: 12 amino acids. The CDR3 DNA reads TGTGCCAGCAGCCCTGAAGGGGTCGAGCAGTACTTC. Amino acid sequence: CASSPEGVEQYF.

V gene TRBV10-2 combines with J gene TRBJ1-6; perhaps TRBD1 as D (6 bases). The CDR3 is made up of 11 amino acids. Deletions cut 5 bases from V and 15 bases from J, with 11 bases between. CDR1 and CDR2 (germline): WSHSY, SAAADI. DNA for the CDR3: TGCGCCAGCAGTAATGACAGGCTCCTCCACTTT. Its protein product is CASSNDRLLHF.

Written as DNA, the CDR3 is TGTGCCAGCAGCCAGGACAGATCTGAAGCTTTCTTT. Residues: CASSQDRSEAFF. V is TRBV7-9 and J is TRBJ1-1; tentatively, D is TRBD1 (6 bases). Trimming cost V 5 bases and J 6 bases, with 10 bases left between them. CDR3 length: 12 amino acids. Germline V gives CDR1 SEHNR, CDR2 FQNEAQ (reference sequence).

This clone was detected once. The genes are TRBV12-3 or TRBV12-4 and TRBJ1-1, with 9 bases that match TRBD1. V shed 6 bases and J 11 bases; nucleotides not matched to a gene: 10. This CDR3 contains 13 residues. CDR3 in amino acids: CASSLTGGKRAFF. CDR3 nucleotide sequence: TGTGCCAGCAGCCTGACAGGGGGTAAGAGGGCTTTCTTT.

The chain uses TRBV28 and TRBJ1-1, with a weak D call TRBD1 (6 bases). The V and J ends lost 4 bases and 10 bases respectively, with 25 bases between them. Germline loops: CDR1 MDHEN, CDR2 SYDVKM. The CDR3 is 16 residues long. The CDR3 coding sequence is TGTGCCAGCAGTTCCTCGTTTGGACAGCCCCTCGTGGGAGCTTTCTTT. This gives the protein CASSSSFGQPLVGAFF.

This rearrangement joins TRBV19 to TRBJ1-2; 9 positions agree with TRBD1. The CDR3 runs 15 residues. CDR1 and CDR2 from the germline V gene are LNHDA and SQIVND (reference sequence). V was clipped by 10 bases and J by 7 bases; unmatched bases: 16. In nucleotides, the CDR3 is TGTGCCACCCTCCCGGAGCCCACAGGGGGCCTTGGCTACACCTTC. Translation gives CATLPEPTGGLGYTF.

This clone was observed a single time. This chain connects TRBV7-2 to TRBJ1-2; no clear D. V was cut by 2 bases and J by 3 bases, with 7 bases left in between. CDR1 is SGHTA and CDR2 is FQGNSA in the germline V gene. The CDR3 has 13 amino acids. As DNA, the CDR3 is TGTGCCAGCAGCTTACGTCAGGACTATGGCTACACCTTC. Its translation is CASSLRQDYGYTF.

The chain has TRBV2 and TRBJ1-5, with TRBD1 matching 9 bases. Germline CDR1 reads SNHLY; CDR2 reads FYNNEI. The CDR3 runs to 14 residues. J gave up 6 bases and V 6 bases, and 6 bases lay outside the gene matches. CDR3 coding DNA: TGTGCCAGCAGCCCGGGACAGGGCATTCAGCCCCAGCATTTT. Protein sequence: CASSPGQGIQPQHF.

This chain uses TRBV28 with TRBJ1-4; TRBD1 might be the D (6 bases). The V and J ends lost 2 bases and 8 bases respectively, with 12 bases between them. Germline CDR1 MDHEN, CDR2 SYDVKM. The CDR3 is 14 residues long. CDR3 residues: CASSLGGRREKLFF. The CDR3 region has the DNA TGTGCCAGCAGTTTAGGGGGCAGGAGAGAAAAACTGTTTTTT.